These T cell receptor beta chains were read from a single sample in a study of spatial heterogeneity in lung cancer. Via MiXCR, TCRdb re-called the 5' RACE reads, giving one row per CDR3 protein. The sample holds 15,000 to 20,000 distinct CDR3 sequences, 5.5% to 6.5% seen once. The material sequenced was lung tumor tissue, taken at surgery. The origin of the receptors is a female donor with early-stage non-small cell lung cancer. The conserved cysteine and the conserved F or W are not part of the CDR3 here.

v_gene,j_gene,CDR3aa
TRBV2,TRBJ2-7,ASSVLAYEQY
TRBV13,TRBJ2-3,ASSLGGRGSLDTQY
TRBV7-2,TRBJ2-5,ASSLLLTSEETQY
TRBV7-2,TRBJ2-3,ASSSSTDTQY
TRBV5-1,TRBJ2-1,ASSLEFGEQF
TRBV3-1,TRBJ2-7,ASRPYYGTPEAEQY
TRBV6-2/TRBV6-3,TRBJ2-6,ASNSHIFSGTVSGANVLT
TRBV5-4,TRBJ2-2,ASSDRPSLRTGELF
TRBV24-1,TRBJ1-1,ATSDADRDTEAF
TRBV11-2,TRBJ2-5,ASSPRPGRQETQY
TRBV20-1,TRBJ1-6,SANPGQGGNSPLH
TRBV7-2,TRBJ2-4,ASSFGGGSRSGIQY
TRBV5-1,TRBJ2-7,ASSLFPTRPYYEQY
TRBV27,TRBJ2-1,ASRPRQDTYNEQF
TRBV19,TRBJ2-1,ASSIGRAGGEQF
TRBV28,TRBJ1-3,ASSLPGSGNTIY
TRBV11-3,TRBJ2-5,ASSLDTGTDETQY
TRBV3-1,TRBJ2-2,ASLKSGVANTGELF
TRBV11-2,TRBJ2-3,ASSLNAADTQY
TRBV7-6,TRBJ2-1,ASSSQTGPFGKQF
TRBV28,TRBJ2-1,ASTPTAYNEQF
TRBV30,TRBJ1-1,AWSFSRRPTEAF
TRBV20-1,TRBJ2-3,SARDRGSSTDTQY
TRBV27,TRBJ2-7,ASSFSRASRYEQY
TRBV5-6,TRBJ2-7,ASSLVSYEQY
TRBV6-1,TRBJ2-7,ASSVFPTYEQY
TRBV5-4,TRBJ1-1,ASSLAGGETEAF
TRBV30,TRBJ1-2,AWSMGQGSVDGYT
TRBV11-2,TRBJ2-2,ASSGRRAGTGELF
TRBV15,TRBJ2-5,ATSLRHGETQY
TRBV5-1,TRBJ2-1,ASSVSGTSSNEQF
TRBV20-1,TRBJ2-1,SAIAGGFYNEQF
TRBV20-1,TRBJ2-7,SARASQGDYEQY
TRBV6-5,TRBJ2-5,ASSYFDDGGTQY
TRBV2,TRBJ1-1,ASSEAPLQRVRAF
TRBV7-6,TRBJ2-3,ASSSRMGGRTDTQY
TRBV6-2/TRBV6-3,TRBJ2-3,ATLSSVASVSDTQY
TRBV29-1,TRBJ2-1,SVGVRGIHNEQF
TRBV28,TRBJ2-7,ASSYFGKGSYEQY
TRBV25-1,TRBJ2-7,ASSEFYEQY
TRBV6-5,TRBJ2-3,ASSYSMSAGSSGSDTQY
TRBV5-6,TRBJ1-1,ASSLLQGATEAF
TRBV6-5,TRBJ1-2,ASSGERRGNYGYT
TRBV5-4,TRBJ1-1,ATSDRASGTEAF
TRBV28,TRBJ1-4,ASRDLGYPGNEKLF
TRBV6-2/TRBV6-3,TRBJ2-5,ASSYGTGRSETQY
TRBV10-1,TRBJ1-2,ASSVYRDAGYT
TRBV18,TRBJ2-6,ASSIRAEGANVLT
TRBV4-3,TRBJ2-6,ASSPVAGTASGANVLT
TRBV5-6,TRBJ2-3,ASSHGHGRGYTDTQY
TRBV28,TRBJ2-3,ASSFSDSDTQY
TRBV18,TRBJ2-2,ASSPAGIGELF
TRBV3-1,TRBJ1-5,ASSQDGRAQPQH